These 9 T cell receptor beta chains came from one sample sequenced in a study of CD8 T cells in Susac syndrome. RNA amounts of 0.5 to 1 ug underwent reverse transcription with random hexamers. TCRdb re-called the immunoSEQ multiplex PCR reads through MiXCR, storing one row per CDR3 protein. The sample lists about 250,000 distinct CDR3 sequences, 80% to 95% occurring once. Sequencing was done on a sample of CD4+ T cells from PBMCs. These receptors were taken from a human donor with multiple sclerosis.

The chain recombines TRBV20-1 with TRBJ1-4, with D possibly matching TRBD1 (5 bases). Trimming shortened V by 6 bases and J by 2 bases, and 19 bases separated the two germline ends. Germline V CDR1 and CDR2: DFQATT, SNEGSKA (reference sequence). The CDR3 covers 16 residues. The CDR3 is CSAEGMSGDTNEKLFF. DNA of the CDR3: TGCAGTGCGGAGGGAATGTCCGGGGACACTAATGAAAAACTGTTTTTT.

V and J are TRBV19 and TRBJ2-4; the match to TRBD1 covers 7 bases. CDR1 and CDR2 from the germline V gene are LNHDA and SQIVND (reference sequence). The CDR3 totals 15 residues. V lost 3 bases to trimming and J lost 6 bases; unmatched junction nucleotides: 8. CDR3 in amino acids: CASSITGTERNIQYF. CDR3 DNA sequence: TGTGCCAGTAGTATTACAGGGACAGAAAGAAACATTCAGTACTTC.

The chain uses TRBV27 and TRBJ2-1; 8 bases are shared with TRBD2. Trimming took 4 bases from V and 4 from J; bases not matched to a gene: 12. This CDR3 contains 17 residues. Germline assignment: CDR1 MNHEY and CDR2 SMNVEV (reference sequence). The CDR3 bases are TGTGCCAGCAGTTCTGACCCCCCGGGACTAGGTTACAATGAGCAGTTCTTC. Translation gives CASSSDPPGLGYNEQFF.

The chain recombines TRBV20-1 with TRBJ2-1, with a possible D match to TRBD2 (6 bases). Germline V gene lookup returns CDR1 DFQATT and CDR2 SNEGSKA (reference sequence). The CDR3 length is 16 residues. Deletions cut 6 bases from V and 5 bases from J, with 23 bases between. This CDR3 reads CSARAGPGPRDNEQFF. DNA for the CDR3: TGCAGTGCCAGGGCGGGGCCGGGGCCACGCGACAATGAGCAGTTCTTC.

The chain links TRBV18 to TRBJ2-2; tentative D call: TRBD2 (5 bases). V lost 3 bases and J 3 bases, leaving 11 bases between the germline ends. The CDR3 covers 15 residues. CDR1 KGHSH and CDR2 LQKENI come from the germline V gene. This CDR3 reads CASSPRIGDTGELFF. CDR3 sequence (DNA): TGTGCCAGCTCACCCCGGATCGGGGACACCGGGGAGCTGTTTTTT.

The chain combines TRBV27 with TRBJ2-2, with 13 bases aligning to TRBD2. Germline CDR1 MNHEY, CDR2 SMNVEV (reference sequence). CDR3 size: 17 residues. J gave up 6 bases and V 8 bases, and 12 bases lay outside the gene matches. Here the CDR3 reads CASGARTSGGVAGELFF. The CDR3 region has the DNA TGTGCCAGCGGCGCAAGGACTAGCGGGGGTGTGGCCGGGGAGCTGTTTTTT.

The chain is built from TRBV5-6 and TRBJ2-1; 10 bases are a match to TRBD1. With V trimmed by 4 bases and J by 8 bases, 3 bases remained unmatched. The length of the CDR3 is 13 residues. Germline V lookup: CDR1 SGHDT, CDR2 YYEEEE. The CDR3 protein is CASSRTGGDEQFF. CDR3 sequence (DNA): TGTGCCAGCAGCAGGACAGGGGGGGATGAGCAGTTCTTC.

The chain combines TRBV21-1 with TRBJ2-2; TRBD1, the D gene given by the table, was not confirmed from the DNA. TRBV21-1 constitutes a pseudogene. The CDR3 spans 18 residues. The CDR3 nucleotides read TGTGCCAGCAGCATCGGGACAGAAGGCTGTGCGGGCACCGGGGAGCTGTTTTTT. Protein sequence: CASSIGTEGCAGTGELFF.

The chain is built from TRBV5-4 and TRBJ1-2; D is ambiguous. The CDR3 is 14 residues long. Trimming stripped 6 bases from V and 2 bases from J, with 14 bases between. Germline assignment: CDR1 SGHNT and CDR2 YYREEE (reference sequence). The CDR3 DNA follows: TGTGCCAGCACCACTCCGGCTTCGAACTATGGCTACACCTTC. This gives the protein CASTTPASNYGYTF.